These 10 T cell receptor beta chains originate from one sample sequenced in a study of T cell repertoires and HLA-DP antigens. Their antigen targets remain unknown. Sequenced by immunoSEQ multiplex PCR; TCRdb stores in-frame clones only, minus some. The sample contains 90,000 to 130,000 clones, more than 85% of which appear only once. Sequenced: CD4+ T cells from PBMCs. All receptors derive from a woman in her late teens or twenties in good health and CMV-seronegative.

The chain uses TRBV4-1 and TRBJ1-5; D is uncertain. Between the trimmed V and J ends, which lost 0 bases and 3 bases, there was a span of 9 bases. The CDR3 consists of 15 residues. The V gene's germline CDR1 is MGHRA and CDR2 YSYEKL. CDR3 DNA: TGCGCCAGCAGCCAAGAGCGAGGGTCCAATCAGCCCCAGCATTTT. Its translation: CASSQERGSNQPQHF.

The V and J genes are TRBV7-8 and TRBJ2-7; TRBD1 aligns across 8 bases. This CDR3 is built from 13 residues. Trimming removed 5 bases from V and 5 bases from J; junction bases left unmatched: 5. Germline assignment: CDR1 SGHVS and CDR2 FQNEAQ. This chain's CDR3 is CASSLRGPDEQYV. The CDR3 region has the DNA TGTGCCAGCAGCCTCAGGGGGCCGGACGAGCAGTACGTC.

V and J are TRBV5-1 and TRBJ2-5, with D possibly being TRBD1 (7 bases). This CDR3 spans 16 amino acids. Per germline, CDR1 SGHRS and CDR2 YFSETQ. Trimming stripped 4 bases from V and 4 bases from J, with 20 bases between. The CDR3 loop is CASSLEGQGVGETQYF. CDR3 nucleotide sequence: TGCGCCAGCAGCCTGGAGGGGCAGGGGGTTGGAGAGACCCAGTACTTC.

The chain joins TRBV30 to TRBJ2-5; 8 nucleotides agree with TRBD2. There are 15 residues in the CDR3. CDR1 is GTSNPN and CDR2 is SVGIG in the germline V gene (reference sequence). Trimming took 2 bases from V and 3 from J; bases not matched to a gene: 8. CDR3 protein: CAWSPLSGGKETQYF. As DNA, the CDR3 is TGTGCCTGGAGTCCCCTCAGCGGGGGAAAAGAGACCCAGTACTTC.

The V gene is TRBV5-1, the J gene TRBJ2-5; TRBD1 aligns across 8 bases. J was trimmed by 1 base and V by 4 bases; bases with no gene match: 9. The CDR3 length is 16 residues. CDR1 is SGHRS, CDR2 YFSETQ, per germline. The CDR3 DNA reads as TGCGCCAGCAGCCCCCTCGGACAGGGCTTCCAAGAGACCCAGTACTTC. This sequence encodes CASSPLGQGFQETQYF.

This chain joins TRBV5-1 and TRBJ1-1; no reliable D call. Deletions cut 0 bases from V and 1 base from J, with 10 bases between. This CDR3 has 15 residues. CDR1 is SGHRS and CDR2 is YFSETQ in the germline V gene. The CDR3 sequence: CASSLALGSNTEAFF. The CDR3 DNA sequence: TGCGCCAGCAGCTTGGCCTTAGGATCGAACACTGAAGCTTTCTTT.

The V gene is TRBV10-3, the J gene TRBJ2-5, with 10 bases matching TRBD2. The last part of the DNA fits TRBJ2-7 better; the J call may be wrong. There are 17 residues in the CDR3. Germline V gene sequence: CDR1 ENHRY, CDR2 SYGVKD. The DNA of the CDR3 is TGTGCCATCAGTGAGTTTCTAGCGGGAGAGAGGTCCTACGAGCAGTACTTC. This sequence encodes CAISEFLAGERSYEQYF.

V and J are TRBV19 and TRBJ1-5, with TRBD1 as a possible D gene (5 bases). Trimming took 5 bases from V and 0 from J, leaving 14 bases between them. Looked up from germline, CDR1 is LNHDA and CDR2 is SQIVND (reference sequence). The CDR3 runs 16 residues. The CDR3 sequence: CASSGWGSASNQPQHF. The CDR3 coding sequence is TGTGCCAGTAGTGGCTGGGGGTCAGCTAGCAATCAGCCCCAGCATTTT.

This rearrangement joins TRBV10-3 to TRBJ2-3, with 14 positions matching TRBD2. The junction had 2 bases not matched to a gene; V was cut back by 6 bases and J by 0 bases. CDR3 length: 16 residues. From germline, CDR1 is ENHRY and CDR2 SYGVKD. The CDR3 DNA is TGTGCCATCAGGACTAGCGGGGGGGGAAGCACAGATACGCAGTATTTT. Encoded protein: CAIRTSGGGSTDTQYF.

The chain employs TRBV11-1 and TRBJ2-5; 7 bases agree with TRBD2. From germline, CDR1 is SGHAT and CDR2 FQDESV (reference sequence). This CDR3 contains 16 residues. The V and J ends lost 5 bases and 2 bases, in that order; junction bases with no gene match: 11. The CDR3 loop reads CASSQLGGRGQETQYF. In nucleotides, the CDR3 is TGTGCCAGCAGCCAACTGGGCGGGAGAGGTCAAGAGACCCAGTACTTC. Supplemented by reference TRBV11-1 and TRBJ2-5, the full variable domain reads EAEVAQSPRYKITEKSQAVAFWCDPISGHATLYWYRQILGQGPELLVQFQDESVVDDSQLPKDRFSAERLKGVDSTLKIQPAELGDSAMYLCASSQLGGRGQETQYFGPGTRLLVL.